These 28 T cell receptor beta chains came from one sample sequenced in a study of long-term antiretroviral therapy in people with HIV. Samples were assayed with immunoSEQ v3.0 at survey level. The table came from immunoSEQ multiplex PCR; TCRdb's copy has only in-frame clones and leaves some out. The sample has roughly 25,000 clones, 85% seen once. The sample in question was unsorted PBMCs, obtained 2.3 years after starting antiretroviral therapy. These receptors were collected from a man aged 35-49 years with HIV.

CDR3 region: CASTLSGSNQPQHF. CDR3 coding DNA: TGTGCCAGCACCCTCTCGGGGAGCAATCAGCCCCAGCATTTT. The J gene is TRBJ1-5, the V gene TRBV5-6; D ambiguous. The CDR3 has 14 amino acids. The V end lost 6 bases, the J end lost 1 base, and 11 bases lay between the germline ends. Looked up from germline, CDR1 is SGHDT and CDR2 is YYEEEE.

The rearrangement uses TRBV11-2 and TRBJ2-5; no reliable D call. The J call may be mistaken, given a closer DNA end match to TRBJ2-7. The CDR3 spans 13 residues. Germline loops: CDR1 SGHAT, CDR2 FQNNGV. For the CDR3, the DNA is TGTGCCAGCAGCCTGCAGATCTGGGGCGAGCAGTACTTC. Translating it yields CASSLQIWGEQYF.

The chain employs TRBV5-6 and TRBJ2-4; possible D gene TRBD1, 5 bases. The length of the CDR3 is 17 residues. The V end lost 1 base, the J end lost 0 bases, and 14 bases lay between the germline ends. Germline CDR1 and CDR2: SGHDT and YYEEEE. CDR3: CASSLSLQELAKNIQYF. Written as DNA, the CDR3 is TGTGCCAGCAGCTTGAGTTTACAGGAGCTAGCCAAAAACATTCAGTACTTC.

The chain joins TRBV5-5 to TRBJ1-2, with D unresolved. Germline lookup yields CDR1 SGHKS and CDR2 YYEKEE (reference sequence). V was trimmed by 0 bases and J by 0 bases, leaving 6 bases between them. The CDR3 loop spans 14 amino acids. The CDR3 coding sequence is TGTGCCAGCAGCTTGGTGGCACCTAACTATGGCTACACCTTC. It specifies CASSLVAPNYGYTF.

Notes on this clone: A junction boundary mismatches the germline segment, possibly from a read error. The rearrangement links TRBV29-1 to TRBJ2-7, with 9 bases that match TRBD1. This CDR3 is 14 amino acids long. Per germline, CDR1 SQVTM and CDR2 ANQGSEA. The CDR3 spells CSVEAGTGRNEQYF. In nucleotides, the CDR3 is TGCAGCGTCGAAGCGGGGACAGGGAGGAACGAGCAGTACTTC.

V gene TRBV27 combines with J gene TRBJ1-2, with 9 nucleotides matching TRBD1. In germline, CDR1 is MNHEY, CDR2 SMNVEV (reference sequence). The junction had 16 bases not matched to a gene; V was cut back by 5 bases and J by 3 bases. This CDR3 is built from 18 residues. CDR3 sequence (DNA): TGTGCCAGCAGTCCCTCGCGGACAGGGGTGGGGGGGCACTATGGCTACACCTTC. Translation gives CASSPSRTGVGGHYGYTF.

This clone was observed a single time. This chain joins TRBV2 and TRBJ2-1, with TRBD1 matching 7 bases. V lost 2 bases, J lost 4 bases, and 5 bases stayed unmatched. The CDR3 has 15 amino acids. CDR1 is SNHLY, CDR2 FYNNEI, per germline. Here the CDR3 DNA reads TGTGCCAGCAGTGAAAGAGTACAGGGGTACAATGAGCAGTTCTTC. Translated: CASSERVQGYNEQFF.

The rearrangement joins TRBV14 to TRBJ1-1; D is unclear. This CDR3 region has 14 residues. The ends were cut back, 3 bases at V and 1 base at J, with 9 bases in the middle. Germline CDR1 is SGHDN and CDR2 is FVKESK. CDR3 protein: CASSQQAGNTEAFF. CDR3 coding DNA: TGTGCCAGCAGCCAGCAGGCCGGGAACACTGAAGCTTTCTTT.

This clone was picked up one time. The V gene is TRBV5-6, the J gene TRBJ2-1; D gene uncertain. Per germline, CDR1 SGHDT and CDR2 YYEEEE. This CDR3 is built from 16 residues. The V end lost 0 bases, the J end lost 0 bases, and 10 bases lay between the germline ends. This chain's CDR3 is CASSLVTVSSYNEQFF. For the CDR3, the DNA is TGTGCCAGCAGCTTGGTGACGGTGAGCTCCTACAATGAGCAGTTCTTC.

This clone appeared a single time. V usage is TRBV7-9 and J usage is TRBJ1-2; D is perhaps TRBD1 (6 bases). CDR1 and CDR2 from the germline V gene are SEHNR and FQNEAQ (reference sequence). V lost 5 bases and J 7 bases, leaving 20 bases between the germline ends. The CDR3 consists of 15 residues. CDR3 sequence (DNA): TGTGCCAGCAGCCATGGGGTACAGGGTGAGCGTGGCTACACCTTC. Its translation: CASSHGVQGERGYTF.

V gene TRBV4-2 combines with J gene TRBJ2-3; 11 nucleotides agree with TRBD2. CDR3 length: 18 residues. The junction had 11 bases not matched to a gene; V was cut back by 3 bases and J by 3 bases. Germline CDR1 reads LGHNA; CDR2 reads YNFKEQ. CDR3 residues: CASSQAPGTSGNTDTQYF. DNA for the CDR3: TGTGCCAGCAGCCAGGCCCCCGGGACTAGCGGAAATACAGATACGCAGTATTTT.

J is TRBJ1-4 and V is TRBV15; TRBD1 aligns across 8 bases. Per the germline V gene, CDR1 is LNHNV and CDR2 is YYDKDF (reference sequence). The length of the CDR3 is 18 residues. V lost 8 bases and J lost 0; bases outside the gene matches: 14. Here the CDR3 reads CATPNDRGREATNEKLFF. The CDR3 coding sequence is TGTGCCACCCCAAACGACAGGGGACGAGAGGCAACTAATGAAAAACTGTTTTTT.

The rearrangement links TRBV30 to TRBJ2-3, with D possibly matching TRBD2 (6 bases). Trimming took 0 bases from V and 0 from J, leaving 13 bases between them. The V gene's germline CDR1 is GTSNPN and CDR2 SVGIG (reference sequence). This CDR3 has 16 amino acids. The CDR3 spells CAWSVLDGRSTDTQYF. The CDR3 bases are TGTGCCTGGAGTGTACTGGACGGGAGAAGCACAGATACGCAGTATTTT.

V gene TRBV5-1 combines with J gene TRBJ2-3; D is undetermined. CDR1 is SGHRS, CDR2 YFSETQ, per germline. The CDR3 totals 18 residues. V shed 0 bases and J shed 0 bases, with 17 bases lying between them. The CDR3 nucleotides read TGCGCCAGCAGCTTGGTCGGTCTGTCAAACCCGAGCACAGATACGCAGTATTTT. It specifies CASSLVGLSNPSTDTQYF.

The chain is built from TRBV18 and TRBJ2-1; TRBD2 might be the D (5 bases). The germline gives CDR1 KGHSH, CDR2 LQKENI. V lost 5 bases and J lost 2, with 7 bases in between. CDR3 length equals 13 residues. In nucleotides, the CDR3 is TGTGCCAGCTCATCCGGGACCTACAATGAGCAGTTCTTC. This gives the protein CASSSGTYNEQFF.

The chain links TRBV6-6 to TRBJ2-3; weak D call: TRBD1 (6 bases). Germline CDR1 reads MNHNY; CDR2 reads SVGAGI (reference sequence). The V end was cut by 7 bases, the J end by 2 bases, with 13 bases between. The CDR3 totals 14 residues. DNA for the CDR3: TGTGCCAGCAATGATCAGGGGAACACAGATACGCAGTATTTT. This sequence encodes CASNDQGNTDTQYF.

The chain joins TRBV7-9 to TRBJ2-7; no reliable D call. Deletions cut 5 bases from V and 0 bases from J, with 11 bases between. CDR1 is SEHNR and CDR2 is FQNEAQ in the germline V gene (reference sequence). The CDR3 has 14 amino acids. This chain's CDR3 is CASSTRVGSYEQYF. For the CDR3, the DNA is TGTGCCAGCAGCACGCGCGTCGGCTCCTACGAGCAGTACTTC.

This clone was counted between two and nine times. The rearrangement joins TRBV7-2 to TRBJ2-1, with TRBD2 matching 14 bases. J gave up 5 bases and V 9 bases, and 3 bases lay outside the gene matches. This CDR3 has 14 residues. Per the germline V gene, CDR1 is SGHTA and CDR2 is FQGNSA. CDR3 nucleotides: TGTGCCAGAGGGACTAGCGGGGGAGACAATGAGCAGTTCTTC. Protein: CARGTSGGDNEQFF.

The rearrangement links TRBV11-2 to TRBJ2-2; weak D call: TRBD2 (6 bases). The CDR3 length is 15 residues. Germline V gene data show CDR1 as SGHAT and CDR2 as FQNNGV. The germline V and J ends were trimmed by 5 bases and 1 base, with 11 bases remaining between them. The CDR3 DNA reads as TGTGCCAGCAGCCCTGGGACTGGGAACACCGGGGAGCTGTTTTTT. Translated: CASSPGTGNTGELFF. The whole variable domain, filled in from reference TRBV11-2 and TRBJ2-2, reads EAGVAQSPRYKIIEKRQSVAFWCNPISGHATLYWYQQILGQGPKLLIQFQNNGVVDDSQLPKDRFSAERLKGVDSTLKIQPAKLEDSAVYLCASSPGTGNTGELFFGEGSRLTVL.

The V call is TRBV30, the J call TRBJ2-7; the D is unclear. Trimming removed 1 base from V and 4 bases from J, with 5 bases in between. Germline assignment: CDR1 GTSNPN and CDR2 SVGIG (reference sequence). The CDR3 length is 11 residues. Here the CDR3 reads CAWSEEYEQYF. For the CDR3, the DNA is TGTGCCTGGAGTGAAGAGTACGAGCAGTACTTC.

The CDR3 spells CASSPTGGPSYNEQFF. The DNA for the CDR3 is TGTGCCAGCAGCCCCACCGGGGGCCCCTCCTACAATGAGCAGTTCTTC. The rearrangement links TRBV9 to TRBJ2-1; D might be TRBD1 or TRBD2, each matching 6 bases. V was trimmed by 4 bases and J by 0 bases, leaving 14 bases between them. Looked up from germline, CDR1 is SGDLS and CDR2 is YYNGEE. This CDR3 contains 16 residues.

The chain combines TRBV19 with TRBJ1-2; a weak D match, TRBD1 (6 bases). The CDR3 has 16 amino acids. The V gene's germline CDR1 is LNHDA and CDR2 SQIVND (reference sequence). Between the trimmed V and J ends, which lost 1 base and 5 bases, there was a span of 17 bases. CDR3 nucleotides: TGTGCCAGTAGTATAGGAAGGACAGCATCGAAGTATGGCTACACCTTC. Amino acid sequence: CASSIGRTASKYGYTF.

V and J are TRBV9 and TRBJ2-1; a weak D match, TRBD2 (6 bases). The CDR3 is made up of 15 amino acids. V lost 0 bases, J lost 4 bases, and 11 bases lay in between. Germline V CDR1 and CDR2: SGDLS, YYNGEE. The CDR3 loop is CASSVDSGQYNEQFF. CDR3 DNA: TGTGCCAGCAGCGTAGATAGCGGCCAATACAATGAGCAGTTCTTC. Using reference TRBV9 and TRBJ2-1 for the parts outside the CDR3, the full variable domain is DSGVTQTPKHLITATGQRVTLRCSPRSGDLSVYWYQQSLDQGLQFLIQYYNGEERAKGNILERFSAQQFPDLHSELNLSSLELGDSALYFCASSVDSGQYNEQFFGPGTRLTVL.

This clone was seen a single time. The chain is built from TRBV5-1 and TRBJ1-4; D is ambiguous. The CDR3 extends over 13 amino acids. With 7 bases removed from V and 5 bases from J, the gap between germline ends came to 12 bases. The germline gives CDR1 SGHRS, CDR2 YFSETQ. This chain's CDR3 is CASRIGLNEKLFF. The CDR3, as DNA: TGCGCCAGCCGGATTGGACTGAATGAAAAACTGTTTTTT.

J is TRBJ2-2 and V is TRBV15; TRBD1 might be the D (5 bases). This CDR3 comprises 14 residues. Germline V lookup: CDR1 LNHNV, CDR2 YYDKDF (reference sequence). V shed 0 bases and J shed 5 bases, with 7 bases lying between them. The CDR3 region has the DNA TGTGCCACCAGCAGAGATAAGGGGACCGGGGAGCTGTTTTTT. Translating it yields CATSRDKGTGELFF.

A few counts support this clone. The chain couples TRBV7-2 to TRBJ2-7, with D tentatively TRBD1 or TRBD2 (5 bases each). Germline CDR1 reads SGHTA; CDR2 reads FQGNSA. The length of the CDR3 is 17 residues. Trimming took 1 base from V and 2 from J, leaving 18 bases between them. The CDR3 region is CASSLVEGPRPAYEQYF. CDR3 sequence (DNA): TGTGCCAGCAGCTTAGTTGAGGGGCCTCGCCCTGCCTACGAGCAGTACTTC.

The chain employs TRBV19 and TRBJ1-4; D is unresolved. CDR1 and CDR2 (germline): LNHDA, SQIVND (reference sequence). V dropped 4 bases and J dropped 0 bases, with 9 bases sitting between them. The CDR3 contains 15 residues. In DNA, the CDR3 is TGTGCCAGTAGTAAGACGGACGCAACTAATGAAAAACTGTTTTTT. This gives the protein CASSKTDATNEKLFF.

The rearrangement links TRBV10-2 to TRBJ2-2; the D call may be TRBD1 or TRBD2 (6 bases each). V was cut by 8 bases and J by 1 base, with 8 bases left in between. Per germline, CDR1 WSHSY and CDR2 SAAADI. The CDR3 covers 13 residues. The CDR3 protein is CASEGGNTGELFF. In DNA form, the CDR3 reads TGCGCCAGCGAGGGGGGGAACACCGGGGAGCTGTTTTTT.